These T cell receptor beta chains were read from a single sample in a study of radiation and T cells in renal cell carcinoma. TCRdb keeps only in-frame clones here, not all; method: immunoSEQ multiplex PCR. The table shows 100,000 to 150,000 clones, with roughly four fifths occurring only once. The specimen was blood, collected from a patient whose treatment included radiotherapy and nephrectomy. All receptors come from a woman aged 55-70 years with renal cell carcinoma. Both conserved end residues are part of each CDR3. The order of the fields is J gene, D gene, clone size, V gene, CDR3 protein, CDR3 DNA. A D gene is named only where the DNA matches it firmly. Part of the rows lack a size; the others show once, few, many or a class for expanded clones.

>TRBJ1-5|-|few|TRBV6-5
CASSSLRGLQPQHF
TGTGCCAGCAGTTCCCTTAGGGGCCTTCAGCCCCAGCATTTT
>TRBJ2-1|-|-|TRBV7-9
CASSGTQGYNEQFF
TGTGCCAGCAGCGGGACTCAGGGATACAATGAGCAGTTCTTC
>TRBJ2-1|-|-|TRBV4-2
CASSQDRRASSYNEQFF
TGTGCCAGCAGCCAAGATCGGCGGGCTAGCTCCTACAATGAGCAGTTCTTC
>TRBJ1-4|-|-|TRBV6-6
CASSYGREKLFF
TGTGCCAGCTCTTACGGGAGAGAAAAACTGTTTTTT
>TRBJ1-2|TRBD1|-|TRBV6-5
CASSEPGTGYGYTF
TGTGCCAGCAGCGAACCCGGGACAGGGTACGGCTACACCTTC
>TRBJ1-1|TRBD1|-|TRBV5-1
CASSLEAGGMTEAFF
TGCGCCAGCAGCTTGGAGGCAGGGGGCATGACTGAAGCTTTCTTT
>TRBJ2-7|-|-|TRBV7-2
CASSLGSETYEQYF
TGTGCCAGCAGCCTCGGGTCGGAGACCTACGAGCAGTACTTC
>TRBJ1-6|TRBD1|-|TRBV5-6
CASSLEGTGRGRNSPLHF
TGTGCCAGCAGCCTGGAGGGGACAGGGAGAGGAAGGAATTCACCCCTCCACTTT
>TRBJ2-7|-|-|TRBV6-5
CASSVLGSYEQYF
TGTGCCAGCAGCGTACTAGGCTCCTACGAGCAGTACTTC
>TRBJ2-7|-|few|TRBV4-3
CASSQGRDKLHEQYF
TGCGCCAGCAGCCAAGGACGGGACAAGCTCCACGAGCAGTACTTC
>TRBJ2-2|TRBD1|few|TRBV19
CASKTGSRTGELFF
TGTGCCAGTAAGACAGGGTCCAGGACCGGGGAGCTGTTTTTT
>TRBJ1-1|-|-|TRBV11-2
CASSLGRHGEAFF
TGTGCCAGCAGCTTAGGGCGCCACGGTGAAGCTTTCTTT
>TRBJ2-6|-|-|TRBV29-1
CSVSEQGANVLTF
TGCAGCGTAAGTGAACAGGGAGCCAACGTCCTGACTTTC
>TRBJ2-1|-|-|TRBV5-1
CASSPSWGGQYNEQFF
TGCGCCAGCAGCCCCTCGTGGGGGGGGCAGTACAATGAGCAGTTCTTC
>TRBJ1-1|-|-|TRBV28
CASSLPGGSVKAFF
TGTGCCAGCAGTTTGCCGGGGGGAAGCGTAAAAGCTTTCTTT
>TRBJ2-3|-|few|TRBV4-3
CASSQDFTYEGDTQYF
TGCGCCAGCAGCCAAGATTTCACCTACGAGGGGGATACGCAGTATTTT
>TRBJ1-5|-|-|TRBV19
CASSDSGQPQHF
TGTGCCAGTAGCGACAGCGGTCAGCCCCAGCATTTT
>TRBJ1-5|-|-|TRBV10-2
CASSDKARNQPQHF
TGCGCCAGCAGTGATAAGGCGAGAAATCAGCCCCAGCATTTT
>TRBJ2-7|-|-|TRBV27
CASSSGHEQYF
TGTGCCAGCAGTTCCGGGCACGAGCAGTACTTC
>TRBJ1-2|-|-|TRBV11-3
CASSLVGPTFMWGYTF
TGTGCCAGCAGCTTAGTGGGCCCCACATTTATGTGGGGCTACACCTTC
>TRBJ2-1|-|few|TRBV9
CASSVNRDKPLGEQFF
TGTGCCAGCAGCGTTAACAGGGATAAGCCCCTCGGTGAGCAGTTCTTC
>TRBJ2-3|-|-|TRBV5-1
CASSLGAALLTDTQYF
TGCGCCAGCAGCTTGGGGGCTGCTCTACTCACAGATACGCAGTATTTT
>TRBJ1-1|-|-|TRBV7-9
CATSPGPEAFF
TGTGCCACTTCACCCGGCCCCGAAGCTTTCTTT
>TRBJ2-1|TRBD2|-|TRBV4-1
CASSLMTSGNNEQFF
TGCGCCAGCAGCCTTATGACTAGCGGAAACAATGAGCAGTTCTTC
>TRBJ2-4|TRBD2|-|TRBV13
CASSLGGLGVDIQYF
TGTGCCAGCAGCTTAGGGGGACTAGGGGTAGACATTCAGTACTTC
>TRBJ1-1|-|-|TRBV6-4
CASSVRFETESRERAFF
TGTGCCAGCAGTGTGAGGTTTGAGACCGAAAGCAGGGAAAGAGCTTTCTTT
>TRBJ2-1|-|-|TRBV5-1
CASSETRLNEQFF
TGCGCCAGCAGTGAGACCAGGCTCAATGAGCAGTTCTTC
>TRBJ1-2|TRBD1|few|TRBV5-4
CASSWTGPYGYTF
TGTGCCAGCAGCTGGACAGGGCCGTATGGCTACACCTTC
>TRBJ2-2|TRBD2|-|TRBV19
CASHSGNPTGELFF
TGTGCCAGCCATAGCGGGAACCCTACCGGGGAGCTGTTTTTT
>TRBJ2-7|-|-|TRBV7-2
CASSSTGTPPYEQYF
TGTGCCAGCAGCTCGACCGGGACACCGCCCTACGAGCAGTACTTC
>TRBJ2-7|TRBD1|-|TRBV19
CASSDRDRASYEQYF
TGTGCCAGTAGTGACCGGGACAGGGCCTCCTACGAGCAGTACTTC
>TRBJ1-1|TRBD1|-|TRBV7-9
CASSLTGGRAEAFF
TGTGCCAGCAGCTTAACAGGGGGCAGGGCTGAAGCTTTCTTT
>TRBJ2-3|-|-|TRBV4-3
CASSWGADRSTDTQYF
TGCGCCAGCAGCTGGGGCGCAGACCGAAGCACAGATACGCAGTATTTT
>TRBJ1-5|-|-|TRBV28
CASRSTRLQPQHF
TGTGCCAGCAGGTCCACAAGGCTTCAGCCCCAGCATTTT
>TRBJ2-2|-|-|TRBV19
CASTLSTNTGELFF
TGTGCCAGTACGTTGTCAACGAACACCGGGGAGCTGTTTTTT
>TRBJ1-1|-|-|TRBV2
CASTLRGGMGTEAFF
TGTGCCAGCACCCTACGGGGGGGGATGGGCACTGAAGCTTTCTTT
>TRBJ2-1|-|-|TRBV2
CASSEELAGGTNEQFF
TGTGCCAGCAGTGAGGAACTAGCAGGGGGGACGAATGAGCAGTTCTTC
>TRBJ2-1|-|-|TRBV9
CASSSDPHYNEQFF
TGTGCCAGCAGCTCGGACCCCCACTACAATGAGCAGTTCTTC
>TRBJ2-5|-|-|TRBV7-2
CASSLDGASAYQETQYF
TGTGCCAGCAGCTTAGATGGAGCTAGCGCTTACCAAGAGACCCAGTACTTC
>TRBJ2-7|-|-|TRBV7-2
CASSASPARELGEQYF
TGTGCCAGCAGCGCTAGCCCTGCGAGGGAACTCGGCGAGCAGTACTTC
>TRBJ2-7|-|-|TRBV5-6
CASSFDRTSYEQYF
TGTGCCAGCAGCTTCGACAGGACCTCCTACGAGCAGTACTTC
>TRBJ2-1|-|-|TRBV6-5
CASGTGTPYNEQFF
TGTGCCAGCGGAACCGGGACACCCTACAATGAGCAGTTCTTC
>TRBJ2-3|TRBD2|-|TRBV7-3
CASSSPAGGTDTQYF
TGTGCCAGCAGCTCCCCAGCGGGGGGCACAGATACGCAGTATTTT
>TRBJ1-6|-|-|TRBV5-1
CASSLAVADNSPLHF
TGCGCCAGCAGCTTGGCCGTGGCAGATAATTCACCCCTCCACTTT
>TRBJ1-6|-|-|TRBV6-5
CASSYRGGTSPLHF
TGTGCCAGCAGTTACAGGGGAGGGACTTCACCCCTCCACTTT
>TRBJ2-5|-|-|TRBV6-6
CASSYSRDEQYF
TGTGCCAGCAGTTACTCGAGGGATGAGCAGTACTTC
>TRBJ1-5|-|-|TRBV2
CASTPDRNNQPQHF
TGTGCCAGCACCCCGGACAGAAACAATCAGCCCCAGCATTTT
>TRBJ1-5|-|-|TRBV18
CASSPGLGNQPQHF
TGTGCCAGCTCACCGGGGTTGGGGAATCAGCCCCAGCATTTT
>TRBJ1-6|-|-|TRBV7-2
CASSLARTSSPLHF
TGTGCCAGCAGCTTAGCGCGGACCAGTTCACCCCTCCACTTT
>TRBJ1-6|TRBD1|few|TRBV30
CAWSAGQDNSPLHF
TGTGCCTGGAGTGCAGGACAGGATAATTCACCCCTCCACTTT
>TRBJ2-6|TRBD1|once|TRBV2
CASSREGASSGANVLTF
TGTGCCAGCAGTCGAGAGGGGGCAAGCTCTGGGGCCAACGTCCTGACTTTC
>TRBJ2-3|TRBD2|few|TRBV14
CASSPHSGGTDTQYF
TGTGCCAGCAGCCCCCATAGCGGGGGCACAGATACGCAGTATTTT
>TRBJ2-5|-|-|TRBV6-6
CASAETQYF
TGTGCCAGCGCGGAGACCCAGTACTTC
>TRBJ2-5|-|-|TRBV5-5
CASTPALDWETQYF
TGTGCCAGCACCCCAGCCCTGGACTGGGAGACCCAGTACTTC
>TRBJ1-2|-|-|TRBV9
CASSVAVPGNGYTF
TGTGCCAGCAGCGTAGCTGTCCCTGGGAATGGCTACACCTTC
>TRBJ2-3|TRBD1|few|TRBV4-1
CASSQQPGQGADTQYF
TGCGCCAGCAGCCAGCAACCGGGACAGGGTGCCGATACGCAGTATTTT
>TRBJ2-6|TRBD1|few|TRBV19
CASSISVPLRDRSRRVNVLTF
TGTGCCAGTAGTATAAGCGTCCCCCTCCGGGACAGGAGCCGCCGGGTGAACGTCCTGACTTTC
>TRBJ1-1|-|-|TRBV9
CASSVDGRGANTEAFF
TGTGCCAGCAGCGTAGATGGAAGGGGCGCGAACACTGAAGCTTTCTTT
>TRBJ1-5|-|-|TRBV19
CASSIEQGGNQPQHF
TGTGCCAGTAGTATAGAACAAGGGGGCAATCAGCCCCAGCATTTT
>TRBJ1-2|-|-|TRBV7-9
CASSLVSKSYGYTF
TGTGCCAGCAGCTTAGTGAGCAAGAGCTATGGCTACACCTTC